Below are 5 T cell receptor beta chains sequenced from a single sample in a study of blood T cell repertoires in COVID-19. Measured with immunoSEQ multiplex PCR; TCRdb has only the in-frame clones, and not every one. The sample yields 100,000 to 150,000 clones, 84% seen once. Sequenced sample: peripheral blood. The receptor set was obtained from a woman younger than 45 who had recovered from COVID-19.

This chain joins TRBV18 and TRBJ1-1, with unresolved D. The germline V gene has CDR1 KGHSH and CDR2 LQKENI. Deletions cut 6 bases from V and 7 bases from J, with 15 bases between. The CDR3 has 13 amino acids. CDR3 residues: CASSPEGGGEAFF. As DNA, the CDR3 is TGTGCCAGCTCGCCTGAGGGAGGCGGTGAAGCTTTCTTT.

The chain recombines TRBV5-1 with TRBJ2-3, with D possibly being TRBD1 (6 bases). This CDR3 is built from 14 residues. Germline V gene lookup returns CDR1 SGHRS and CDR2 YFSETQ. V lost 5 bases to trimming and J lost 3 bases, with 13 bases between them. CDR3 coding DNA: TGCGCCAGCAGGTTCAGGGGTATGACAGATACGCAGTATTTT. As protein: CASRFRGMTDTQYF.

This chain joins TRBV2 and TRBJ2-2; tentatively, D is TRBD1 (5 bases). Germline CDR1 SNHLY, CDR2 FYNNEI. V shed 4 bases and J shed 0 bases, with 6 bases lying between them. The CDR3 is made up of 14 amino acids. The chain's CDR3 is CASSGQTNTGELFF. DNA for the CDR3: TGTGCCAGCAGTGGACAGACGAACACCGGGGAGCTGTTTTTT. The variable domain in full, with the rest retrieved from reference TRBV2 and TRBJ2-2, is EPEVTQTPSHQVTQMGQEVILRCVPISNHLYFYWYRQILGQKVEFLVSFYNNEISEKSEIFDDQFSVERPDGSNFTLKIRSTKLEDSAMYFCASSGQTNTGELFFGEGSRLTVL.

This chain links TRBV4-1 with TRBJ1-6; D gene ambiguous. The CDR3 is made up of 14 amino acids. With 0 bases removed from V and 4 bases from J, the gap between germline ends came to 4 bases. Per germline, CDR1 MGHRA and CDR2 YSYEKL. In nucleotides, the CDR3 is TGCGCCAGCAGCCAAGACAGTTATAATTCACCCCTCCACTTT. Translation: CASSQDSYNSPLHF.

This sequence joins TRBV6-6 and TRBJ1-4, with D tentatively TRBD1 (5 bases). The V gene lost 6 bases and the J gene lost 8 bases, with 19 bases spanning the gap. From germline, CDR1 is MNHNY and CDR2 SVGAGI (reference sequence). This CDR3 is 15 amino acids long. The DNA for the CDR3 is TGTGCCAGCAGATCCACCGGGGGGGGGACGGAAAAACTGTTTTTT. It yields the protein CASRSTGGGTEKLFF.